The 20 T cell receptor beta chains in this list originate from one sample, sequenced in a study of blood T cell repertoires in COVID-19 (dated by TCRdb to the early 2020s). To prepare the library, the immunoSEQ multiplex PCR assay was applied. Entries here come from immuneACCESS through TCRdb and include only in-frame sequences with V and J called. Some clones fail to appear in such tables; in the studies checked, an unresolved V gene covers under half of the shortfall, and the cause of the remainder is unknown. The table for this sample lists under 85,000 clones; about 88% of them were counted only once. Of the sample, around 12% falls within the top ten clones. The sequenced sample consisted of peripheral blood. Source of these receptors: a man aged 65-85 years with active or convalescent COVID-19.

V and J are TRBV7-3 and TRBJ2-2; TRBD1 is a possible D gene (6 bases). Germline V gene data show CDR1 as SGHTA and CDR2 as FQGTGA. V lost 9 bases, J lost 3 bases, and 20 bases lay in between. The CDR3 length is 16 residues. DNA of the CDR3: TGTGCCAGTTCCCCTAGAGGGGGTCGGCACACCGGGGAGCTGTTTTTT. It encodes CASSPRGGRHTGELFF.

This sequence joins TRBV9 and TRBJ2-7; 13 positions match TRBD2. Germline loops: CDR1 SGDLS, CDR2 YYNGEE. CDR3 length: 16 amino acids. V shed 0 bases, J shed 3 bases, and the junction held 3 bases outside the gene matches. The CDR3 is CASSVGLAGGLYEQYF. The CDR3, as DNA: TGTGCCAGCAGCGTAGGACTAGCGGGGGGCCTCTACGAGCAGTACTTC.

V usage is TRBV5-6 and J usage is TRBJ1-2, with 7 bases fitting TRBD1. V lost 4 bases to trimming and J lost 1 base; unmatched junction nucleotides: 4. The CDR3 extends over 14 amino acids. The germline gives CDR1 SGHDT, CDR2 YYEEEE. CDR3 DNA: TGTGCCAGCAGCCTCAGGGGGGTTAACTATGGCTACACCTTC. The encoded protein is CASSLRGVNYGYTF.

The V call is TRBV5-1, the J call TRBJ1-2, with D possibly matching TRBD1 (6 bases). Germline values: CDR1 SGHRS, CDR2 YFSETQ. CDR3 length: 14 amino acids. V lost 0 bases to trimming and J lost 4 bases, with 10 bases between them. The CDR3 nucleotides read TGCGCCAGCAGCTTGGACGGACAGCCCTATGGCTACACCTTC. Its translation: CASSLDGQPYGYTF.

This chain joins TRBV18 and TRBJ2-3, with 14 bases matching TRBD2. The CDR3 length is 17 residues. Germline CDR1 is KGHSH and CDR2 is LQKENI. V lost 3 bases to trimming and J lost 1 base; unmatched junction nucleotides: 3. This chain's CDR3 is CASSPLGLAGGTDTQYF. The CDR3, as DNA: TGTGCCAGCTCACCGCTGGGACTAGCGGGGGGCACAGATACGCAGTATTTT.

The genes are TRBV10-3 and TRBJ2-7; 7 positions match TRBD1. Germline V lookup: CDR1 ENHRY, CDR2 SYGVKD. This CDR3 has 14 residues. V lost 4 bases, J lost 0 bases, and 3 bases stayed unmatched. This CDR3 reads CAISGQGSSYEQYF. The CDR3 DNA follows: TGTGCCATCAGTGGACAGGGATCCTCCTACGAGCAGTACTTC.

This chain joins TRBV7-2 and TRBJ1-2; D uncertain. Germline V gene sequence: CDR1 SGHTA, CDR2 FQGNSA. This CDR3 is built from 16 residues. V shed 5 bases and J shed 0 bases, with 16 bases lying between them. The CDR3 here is CASSPQFLQANYGYTF. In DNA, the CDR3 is TGTGCCAGCAGCCCCCAGTTTTTGCAGGCTAACTATGGCTACACCTTC.

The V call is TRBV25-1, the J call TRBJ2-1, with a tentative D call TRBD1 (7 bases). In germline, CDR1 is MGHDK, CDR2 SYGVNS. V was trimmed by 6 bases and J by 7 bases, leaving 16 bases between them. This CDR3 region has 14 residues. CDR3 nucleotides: TGTGCCAGCAGGGGACTGACAGGGCGGAATGAGCAGTTCTTC. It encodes CASRGLTGRNEQFF.

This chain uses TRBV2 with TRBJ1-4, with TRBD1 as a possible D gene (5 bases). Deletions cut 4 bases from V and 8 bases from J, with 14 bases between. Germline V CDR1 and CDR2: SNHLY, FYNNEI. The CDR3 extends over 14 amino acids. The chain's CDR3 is CASSGPSPGEKLFF. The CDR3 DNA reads TGTGCCAGCAGTGGTCCCTCCCCAGGGGAAAAACTGTTTTTT.

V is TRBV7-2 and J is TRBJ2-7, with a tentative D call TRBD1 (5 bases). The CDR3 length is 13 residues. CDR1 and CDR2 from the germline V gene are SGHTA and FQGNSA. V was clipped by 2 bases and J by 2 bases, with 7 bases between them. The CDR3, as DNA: TGTGCCAGCAGCTTACAGGGTGCCTACGAGCAGTACTTC. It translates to CASSLQGAYEQYF.

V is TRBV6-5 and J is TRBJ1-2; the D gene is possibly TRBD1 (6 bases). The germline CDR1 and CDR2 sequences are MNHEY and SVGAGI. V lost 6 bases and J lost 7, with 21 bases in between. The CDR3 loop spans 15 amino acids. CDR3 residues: CASRVSGGGGLGYTF. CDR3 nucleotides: TGTGCCAGCAGAGTATCCGGCGGGGGGGGGCTTGGCTACACCTTC.

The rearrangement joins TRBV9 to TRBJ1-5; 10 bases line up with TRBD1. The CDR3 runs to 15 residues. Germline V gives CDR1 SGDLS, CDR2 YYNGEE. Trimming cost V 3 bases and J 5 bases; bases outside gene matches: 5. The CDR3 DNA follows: TGTGCCAGCAGCGCAAATGACAGGGGGCATCAGCCCCAGCATTTT. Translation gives CASSANDRGHQPQHF.

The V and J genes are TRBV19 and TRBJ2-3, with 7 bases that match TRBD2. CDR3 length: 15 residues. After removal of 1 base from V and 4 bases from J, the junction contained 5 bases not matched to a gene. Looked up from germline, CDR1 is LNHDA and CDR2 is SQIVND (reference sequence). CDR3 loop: CASSIGGGAPDTQYF. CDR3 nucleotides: TGTGCCAGTAGTATAGGGGGAGGGGCACCAGATACGCAGTATTTT. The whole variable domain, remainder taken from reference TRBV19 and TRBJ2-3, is DGGITQSPKYLFRKEGQNVTLSCEQNLNHDAMYWYRQDPGQGLRLIYYSQIVNDFQKGDIAEGYSVSREKKESFPLTVTSAQKNPTAFYLCASSIGGGAPDTQYFGPGTRLTVL.

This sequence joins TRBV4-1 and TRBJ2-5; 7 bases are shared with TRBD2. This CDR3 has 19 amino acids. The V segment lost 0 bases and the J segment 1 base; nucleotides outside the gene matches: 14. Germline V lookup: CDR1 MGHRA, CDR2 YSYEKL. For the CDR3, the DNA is TGCGCCAGCAGCCAAGATAGGGAAGGGGCTAGCGGAATCCAAGAGACCCAGTACTTC. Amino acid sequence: CASSQDREGASGIQETQYF.

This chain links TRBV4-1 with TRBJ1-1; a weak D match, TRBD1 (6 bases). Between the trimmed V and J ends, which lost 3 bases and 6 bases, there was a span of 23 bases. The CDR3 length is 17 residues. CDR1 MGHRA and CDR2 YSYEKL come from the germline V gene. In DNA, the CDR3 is TGCGCCAGCAGCCAGAACCCGCAGGGGTTGTTGAGACCTGAAGCTTTCTTT. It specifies CASSQNPQGLLRPEAFF.

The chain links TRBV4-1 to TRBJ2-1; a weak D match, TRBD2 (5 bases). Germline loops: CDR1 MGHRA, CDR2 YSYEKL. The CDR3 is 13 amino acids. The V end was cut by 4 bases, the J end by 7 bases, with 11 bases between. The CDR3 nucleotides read TGCGCCAGCAGCCTACACCTAGCAAATGAGCAGTTCTTC. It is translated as CASSLHLANEQFF.

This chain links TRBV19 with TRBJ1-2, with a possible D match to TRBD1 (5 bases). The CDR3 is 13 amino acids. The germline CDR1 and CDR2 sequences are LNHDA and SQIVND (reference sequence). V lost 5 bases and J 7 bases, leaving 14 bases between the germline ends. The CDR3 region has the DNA TGTGCCAGTAGTGTCGACAGAAGTGGTGGCTACACCTTC. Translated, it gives CASSVDRSGGYTF.

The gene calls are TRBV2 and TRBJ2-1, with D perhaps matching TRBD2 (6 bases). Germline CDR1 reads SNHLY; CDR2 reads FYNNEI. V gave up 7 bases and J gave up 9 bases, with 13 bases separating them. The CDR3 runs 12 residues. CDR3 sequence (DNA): TGTGCCAGCAAAGTAGGGGAGGTTGAGCAGTTCTTC. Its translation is CASKVGEVEQFF.

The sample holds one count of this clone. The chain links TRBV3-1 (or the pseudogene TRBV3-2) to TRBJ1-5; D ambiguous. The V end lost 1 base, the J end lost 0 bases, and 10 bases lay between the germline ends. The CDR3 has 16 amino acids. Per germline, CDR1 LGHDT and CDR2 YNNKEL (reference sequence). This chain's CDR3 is CASSQGPDDSNQPQHF. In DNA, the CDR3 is TGTGCCAGCAGCCAAGGGCCAGATGATAGCAATCAGCCCCAGCATTTT.

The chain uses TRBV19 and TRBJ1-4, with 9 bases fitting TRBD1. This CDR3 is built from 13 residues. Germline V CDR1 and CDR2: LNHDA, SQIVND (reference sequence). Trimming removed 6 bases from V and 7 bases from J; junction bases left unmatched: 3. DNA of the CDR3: TGTGCCAGTAGCAACAGGGGGCGTGAAAAACTGTTTTTT. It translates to CASSNRGREKLFF. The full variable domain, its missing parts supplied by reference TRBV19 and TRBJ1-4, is DGGITQSPKYLFRKEGQNVTLSCEQNLNHDAMYWYRQDPGQGLRLIYYSQIVNDFQKGDIAEGYSVSREKKESFPLTVTSAQKNPTAFYLCASSNRGREKLFFGSGTQLSVL.